Each of the 8 T cell receptor beta chains below was sequenced from the same sample in a study of cytomegalovirus exposure and HLA in healthy donors. The PCR was carried out with 60 Vbeta primers and 13 Jbeta primers. Only in-frame clones appear in the TCRdb table, and some are missing; sequencing was by immunoSEQ multiplex PCR. The sample yields 150,000 to 180,000 clones, about 70% seen once. Material for sequencing was PBMCs. These receptors all come from a young man in good health and CMV-seronegative.

Only a few counts were recorded for this clone. The chain combines TRBV7-9 with TRBJ2-6, with a tentative D call TRBD1 (6 bases). Germline lookup yields CDR1 SEHNR and CDR2 FQNEAQ (reference sequence). Trimming removed 4 bases at V and 4 bases at J, with 20 bases between. The CDR3 extends over 18 amino acids. The CDR3 region has the DNA TGTGCCAGCAGCTCCAATACAGGGTTAAGATCCGGGGCCAACGTCCTGACTTTC. This encodes CASSSNTGLRSGANVLTF.

The rearrangement uses TRBV13 and TRBJ1-1, with 9 nucleotides matching TRBD1. The CDR3 contains 15 residues. With V trimmed by 6 bases and J by 5 bases, 10 bases remained unmatched. Germline values: CDR1 PRHDT, CDR2 FYEKMQ (reference sequence). The chain's CDR3 is CASRPSPDRGTEAFF. The CDR3 DNA reads as TGTGCCAGCAGGCCCTCTCCGGACAGGGGTACTGAAGCTTTCTTT.

The rearrangement joins TRBV7-2 to TRBJ1-5, with D maybe TRBD1 (5 bases). Trimming shortened V by 5 bases and J by 7 bases, and 15 bases separated the two germline ends. CDR3 size: 14 residues. Per germline, CDR1 SGHTA and CDR2 FQGNSA. The CDR3 loop reads CASSATGLGQPQHF. As DNA, the CDR3 is TGTGCCAGCAGCGCCACAGGTTTAGGGCAGCCCCAGCATTTT.

The V gene is TRBV14, the J gene TRBJ2-7; D perhaps matches TRBD1 (7 bases). The CDR3 length is 13 residues. V was clipped by 1 base and J by 6 bases, with 10 bases between them. Germline CDR1 reads SGHDN; CDR2 reads FVKESK. The CDR3 bases are TGTGCCAGCAGCCAAGCAGGGGGAGGCGAGCAGTACGTC. It codes for CASSQAGGGEQYV.

This rearrangement joins TRBV5-1 to TRBJ1-4; D is unresolved. The CDR3 contains 15 residues. CDR1 is SGHRS, CDR2 YFSETQ, per germline. The ends were cut back, 4 bases at V and 4 bases at J, with 14 bases in the middle. The CDR3 region is CASSILGSGNEKLFF. Written as DNA, the CDR3 is TGCGCCAGCAGCATTCTTGGGTCGGGTAATGAAAAACTGTTTTTT. Filled out from reference TRBV5-1 and TRBJ1-4, the complete variable domain reads KAGVTQTPRYLIKTRGQQVTLSCSPISGHRSVSWYQQTPGQGLQFLFEYFSETQRNKGNFPGRFSGRQFSNSRSEMNVSTLELGDSALYLCASSILGSGNEKLFFGSGTQLSVL.

The V call is TRBV11-2, the J call TRBJ2-7, with a possible D match to TRBD2 (6 bases). This CDR3 is 15 amino acids long. In germline, CDR1 is SGHAT, CDR2 FQNNGV. V shed 0 bases and J shed 4 bases, with 13 bases lying between them. CDR3 nucleotides: TGTGCCAGCAGCTTAGATGTCGGAGGGTGGTACGAGCAGTACGTC. It is translated as CASSLDVGGWYEQYV.

This clone was counted once. The chain links TRBV5-1 to TRBJ2-3; 13 nucleotides align to TRBD2. Germline assignment: CDR1 SGHRS and CDR2 YFSETQ. V trimming: 4 bases; J trimming: 7 bases; junction bases outside the gene matches: 6. This CDR3 is built from 15 residues. Written as DNA, the CDR3 is TGCGCCAGCAGCACACTAGCGGGGGGGCCACATACGCAGTATTTT. Its translation: CASSTLAGGPHTQYF.

The J gene is TRBJ2-7, the V gene TRBV5-1; D perhaps matches TRBD1 (5 bases). Between the trimmed V and J ends, which lost 4 bases and 6 bases, there was a span of 11 bases. This CDR3 spans 12 amino acids. Germline CDR1 and CDR2: SGHRS and YFSETQ. The CDR3 sequence: CASSPSQGEQYF. In DNA, the CDR3 is TGCGCCAGCAGCCCGTCCCAGGGCGAGCAGTACTTC.